Listed here are 3 T cell receptor beta chains from one sample, sequenced in a study of cytomegalovirus exposure and HLA in healthy donors. The PCR contained 60 Vbeta and 13 Jbeta primers. Data came from immunoSEQ multiplex PCR; TCRdb stores just in-frame clones and leaves some out. Among 59,000 or so clones listed, less than 90% were seen once. The sequenced sample was PBMCs. Every receptor here comes from a female donor in good health and CMV-seronegative.

The chain joins TRBV29-1 to TRBJ1-1; D gene ambiguous. Germline-derived CDR1 and CDR2 are SQVTM and ANQGSEA. The CDR3 length is 14 residues. V lost 5 bases, J lost 1 base, and 14 bases lay in between. The CDR3 DNA reads as TGCAGCGTTTTGGCTCCGCCCCAGAACACTGAAGCTTTCTTT. Its translation: CSVLAPPQNTEAFF. The entire variable domain, with the rest obtained from reference TRBV29-1 and TRBJ1-1, is as follows: SAVISQKPSRDICQRGTSLTIQCQVDSQVTMMFWYRQQPGQSLTLIATANQGSEATYESGFVIDKFPISRPNLTFSTLTVSNMSPEDSSIYLCSVLAPPQNTEAFFGQGTRLTVV.

The chain is built from TRBV6-5 and TRBJ2-7, with 11 bases fitting TRBD2. The J segment lost 2 bases and the V segment lost 0 bases, leaving 0 bases of the junction unmatched. The CDR3 covers 15 residues. Germline CDR1 and CDR2: MNHEY and SVGAGI. The CDR3 loop is CASSYSSGGAYEQYF. CDR3 nucleotides: TGTGCCAGCAGTTACTCTAGCGGGGGGGCCTACGAGCAGTACTTC.

This clone was recorded once. This chain uses TRBV10-3 with TRBJ2-7; D not certain. CDR1 and CDR2 from the germline V gene are ENHRY and SYGVKD. The CDR3 contains 11 residues. V was cut by 4 bases and J by 3 bases, with 4 bases left in between. For the CDR3, the DNA is TGTGCCATCAGTGGCAGCTACGAGCAGTACTTC. Translating gives CAISGSYEQYF.